The rows below give T cell receptor beta chains drawn from one sample of a study of control samples from healthy donors and cancer patients. The repertoire was sequenced with immunoSEQ multiplex PCR; TCRdb's copy has only in-frame clones and lacks some. The sample has approximately 37,000 clones, 80% to 95% seen once. Material for sequencing was blood. Receptors originate from a woman aged 45-60 years in good health. Both conserved end residues are part of each CDR3. Expanded clones get a size class; other rows say once, few or many, or leave the size out.

size | V | CDR3
NA | TRBV5-1 | CASSSGQGYYGYTF
NA | TRBV19 | CASKAQAHYGYTF
NA | TRBV5-8 | CASSFRGAYNEQFF
NA | TRBV28 | CASSPGGNYGYTF
NA | TRBV14 | CASSQLTGGNEQFF
once | TRBV9 | CASSVNPSGGAQETQYF
NA | TRBV30 | CAWSETGTPNTGELFF
NA | TRBV12-5 | CASGARGRELFF
NA | TRBV7-8 | CASSPRDRGFQPQHF
few | TRBV6-2/TRBV6-3 | CASSYRQGSRSSYNEQFF
NA | TRBV9 | CASSVQGGEGKLFF
NA | TRBV3-1/TRBV3-2 | CASRIHSNQPQHF
NA | TRBV19 | CASSSWGNQPQHF
NA | TRBV7-2 | CASSFSGGQETQYF
NA | TRBV5-5 | CASSATGVQPQHF
NA | TRBV5-6 | CASSRDRGNSPLHF
NA | TRBV28 | CASIKEISRGGKLFF
once | TRBV12-3/TRBV12-4 | CATRPGELNEQYF
NA | TRBV28 | CASRGLDYNEQFF
NA | TRBV28 | CASTTGGSGYGDTQYF
NA | TRBV4-3 | CASSQDIRDQETQYF
NA | TRBV28 | CASFGQSRAGEPQHF
NA | TRBV9 | CASSRGTGSGNTEAFF
NA | TRBV7-9 | CASSVDRGRGNEQFF
once | TRBV3-1/TRBV3-2 | CASSPRQRNGYTF
NA | TRBV28 | CASSWGENTIYF
NA | TRBV27 | CASTSGGSDTQYF
NA | TRBV11-2 | CASSLSLEYEQYF
NA | TRBV10-3 | CAIRRQGSNTEAFF
few | TRBV7-9 | CASSLREFGAFF
NA | TRBV21-1 | CASSKKGGRASGTSTDTQYF
NA | TRBV4-3 | CASSQAWPPSRGYTF
NA | TRBV5-1 | CASSSRQGTTAGMGKTQYF
NA | TRBV30 | CAWRYMNTEAFF
NA | TRBV11-3 | CASSLSLASDTQYF
NA | TRBV28 | CASRAYKNTEAFF
NA | TRBV6-5 | CAILVSYNSPLHF
few | TRBV9 | CASSGRGGNYGYTF
NA | TRBV27 | CASASGGARLWSYGYTF
NA | TRBV28 | CASSLSRQEYGYTF
NA | TRBV28 | CATRGPGSGSTEAFF
NA | TRBV18 | CASSPPNSYGYTF
NA | TRBV4-2 | CASSQDMGTGQFF
NA | TRBV4-3 | CASSQGPAGRSSYNEQFF
NA | TRBV6-5 | CASSYFEGRGNTIYF
NA | TRBV19 | CASSISQVSAAYNEQFF
NA | TRBV10-3 | CAAKQDPLNEQFF
NA | TRBV19 | CASRRWTPGLAGDTTDTQYF
NA | TRBV28 | CASSEGRPNTEAFF
NA | TRBV3-1/TRBV3-2 | CASSPQGGYYGYTF
once | TRBV5-1 | CASSFTGGGKYEQYF
NA | TRBV7-8 | CASSPRRETDTQYF
NA | TRBV4-3 | CASSPGDRGNSPLHF
NA | TRBV7-2 | CASSLRGTSYNSPLHF
NA | TRBV9 | CASSVATGQGGGYTF
NA | TRBV6-5 | CASSYAPGQGDTEAFF
NA | TRBV4-3 | CASSTRQGYQPQHF
NA | TRBV30 | CAWSVALAGVDTQYF
NA | TRBV12-3/TRBV12-4 | CASSYSDTQYF
once | TRBV7-9 | CASSLGEFGTRDTGELFF